This T cell receptor (beta chain) was sequenced in a study of T cell responses to AZD1222 COVID-19 vaccine. The study's findings and limits: CD4 TCRs associated with vaccination spanned spike, dominating at 160-218 and 743-854. Just a handful of people given AZD1222 tested seropositive at baseline. Repertoire sampling occurred only after the peak T cell response.

The germline CDR1 and CDR2 sequences are ENHRY and SYGVKD. The CDR3 extends over 15 amino acids. The V and J ends lost 2 bases and 1 base, in that order; junction bases with no gene match: 4. The table lists this clone with a count of one. Its antigen is still unknown. TCRdb's copy holds only in-frame clones and misses some; the assay was immunoSEQ multiplex PCR. This sample carries approximately 200,000 clones, 80% to 95% of them seen once, and the ten largest clones take 3% to 3.5%. Pooled samples include second doses given at about 4 or 12 weeks. The TCR was taken from an adult who received the AZD1222 COVID-19 vaccine. Specimen: peripheral blood, collected 28 days after the second AZD1222 dose. The chain uses TRBV10-3 and TRBJ1-1; 7 bases fit TRBD1. CDR3: CAISEGGTENTEAFF. CDR3 nucleotides: TGTGCCATCAGTGAGGGAGGGACAGAGAACACTGAAGCTTTCTTT.